The 23 T cell receptor beta chains in this list originate from one sample, sequenced in a study of T cell clonality in common variable immunodeficiency. Study conclusions and caveats: Reportedly, TCR beta sequences from common variable immunodeficiency showed fewer deletions and N-nucleotide insertions.

Their antigens remain unidentified. The protocol was immunoSEQ multiplex PCR, while the TCRdb copy is restricted to in-frame clones and leaves out a portion. Listed for the sample are about 33,000 clones, none seen a single time. Sample: peripheral blood mononuclear cells. These receptors all come from a human donor with common variable immunodeficiency.

About this clone itself: Read sequence stops 3 residues before the CDR3 end, and the germline J gene provides the missing end. The chain couples TRBV19 to TRBJ1-1; D is undetermined. The CDR3 spans 12 residues. The V and J ends lost 8 bases and 1 base respectively, with 8 bases between them. Germline loops: CDR1 LNHDA, CDR2 SQIVND (reference sequence). CDR3 bases read: TGTGCCAGTGCAGACACGAACACTGAA. It codes for CASADTNTE. From start to end, the CDR3 is CASADTNTEAFF.

With respect to this clone: The CDR3 goes on 3 residues after the read ends, and that part is filled in from the germline J gene. The chain has TRBV6-1 and TRBJ1-2; the D is unclear. Trimming pared 0 bases from V and 4 bases from J, leaving 18 bases between. CDR3 size: 17 residues. The V gene's germline CDR1 is MNHNS and CDR2 SASEGT. The part of the CDR3 DNA that was read is TGTGCCAGCAGTGAAGCCCGGAACAGCTTAAGTTTCTATGGC. Its protein is CASSEARNSLSFYG. The whole CDR3 reads CASSEARNSLSFYGYTF.

As to this clone: The read gets to within 3 residues of the CDR3 end, and the germline J gene fills in the rest. This chain links TRBV7-8 with TRBJ2-4; TRBD2 matches at 11 bases. The germline V gene has CDR1 SGHVS and CDR2 FQNEAQ. The CDR3 is 12 amino acids. Incomplete CDR3 DNA: TGTGCCAGCAGCTTTAGCGGGGGGGAT. It translates to CASSFSGGD. In full, the CDR3 is CASSFSGGDQYF.

This clone showed up many times. The read halts 3 residues ahead of the CDR3 end, with the missing end drawn from the germline J gene. This chain connects TRBV19 to TRBJ1-5, with D unresolved. Germline V gene sequence: CDR1 LNHDA, CDR2 SQIVND (reference sequence). Deletions cut 3 bases from V and 5 bases from J, with 8 bases between. The CDR3 runs to 13 residues. Here the CDR3 reads CASSIQDYQPQHF. The covered CDR3 bases are TGTGCCAGTAGTATTCAGGATTATCAGCCC.

This clone was counted many times. The sequenced fragment ends 3 residues before the CDR3 boundary, so the rest is inferred from the germline J gene. This rearrangement joins TRBV7-9 to TRBJ2-3; D might be TRBD2 (5 bases). The CDR3 covers 15 residues. The V gene's germline CDR1 is SEHNR and CDR2 FQNEAQ (reference sequence). With 5 bases removed from V and 4 bases from J, the gap between germline ends came to 16 bases. Incomplete CDR3 DNA: TGTGCCAGCAGCCCCTTATGGGCTAGCTCAGATACG. It yields the protein CASSPLWASSDT. The CDR3, in full, reads CASSPLWASSDTQYF.

This clone has only a few counts. The CDR3 end lies 3 residues beyond the end of the read and is filled in from the germline J gene. The gene calls are TRBV7-2 and TRBJ1-2; 9 nucleotides line up with TRBD1. This CDR3 contains 14 residues. Germline V lookup: CDR1 SGHTA, CDR2 FQGNSA. CDR3 DNA, as far as it was read: TGTGCCAGCAGCTTACAACAGGGGGCGGGAGGC. Amino acids: CASSLQQGAGG. The whole CDR3 sequence reads CASSLQQGAGGYTF. Full variable domain (remainder filled in from reference TRBV7-2 and TRBJ1-2): GAGVSQSPSNKVTEKGKDVELRCDPISGHTALYWYRQSLGQGLEFLIYFQGNSAPDKSGLPSDRFSAERTGGSVSTLTIQRTQQEDSAVYLCASSLQQGAGGYTFGSGTRLTVV.

This clone has just a few counts. The CDR3 end falls 3 residues outside the read, so it is completed with the germline J gene. This rearrangement joins TRBV18 to TRBJ1-2; the match to TRBD1 covers 7 bases. V lost 3 bases and J lost 4; bases outside the gene matches: 5. The CDR3 contains 14 residues. Germline V CDR1 and CDR2: KGHSH, LQKENI. CDR3 sequence reads: CASSPSGTVYGYTF. The DNA read from the CDR3 is TGTGCCAGCTCACCTTCCGGGACAGTCTATGGC.

This clone was detected a few times. The read finishes 3 residues shy of the CDR3 end, and the germline J gene is used to complete it. This sequence joins TRBV19 and TRBJ1-1, with 9 bases aligning to TRBD1. Germline V lookup: CDR1 LNHDA, CDR2 SQIVND (reference sequence). There are 14 residues in the CDR3. The V and J ends lost 4 bases and 5 bases, in that order; junction bases with no gene match: 5. This CDR3 is CASSTGTGRTEAFF. The covered CDR3 bases are TGTGCCAGTAGTACCGGGACAGGGAGGACTGAA.

This clone came up many times. The CDR3 is cut off 3 residues early in the read; its end comes from the germline J gene. The V call is TRBV18, the J call TRBJ2-5; 7 bases line up with TRBD1. Trimming cost V 4 bases and J 1 base; bases outside gene matches: 3. The CDR3 spans 14 residues. The V gene's germline CDR1 is KGHSH and CDR2 LQKENI. The chain's CDR3 is CASSLRDSQETQYF. The part of the CDR3 DNA that was read is TGTGCCAGCTCACTCCGGGACAGCCAAGAGACC.

This clone was counted between two and nine times. The read comes to an end 3 residues before the CDR3 does, leaving the germline J gene to fill in the end. V is TRBV11-2 and J is TRBJ1-1, with D maybe TRBD1 (5 bases). CDR3 length: 12 residues. CDR1 SGHAT and CDR2 FQNNGV come from the germline V gene. CDR3 DNA (partial): TGTGCCAGCAGCTTAGACAGGGTGACG. Translating gives CASSLDRVT. The entire CDR3 sequence reads CASSLDRVTAFF.

This clone was recorded at least ten times. The CDR3 extends 3 residues past the end of the read, so its final part is completed from the germline J gene. J is TRBJ2-2 and V is TRBV6-1; 8 bases align to TRBD2. This CDR3 is built from 16 residues. Germline V CDR1 and CDR2: MNHNS, SASEGT. V was clipped by 4 bases and J by 8 bases; unmatched bases: 12. This CDR3 is CASSVSGASFVGELFF. CDR3 bases read: TGTGCCAGCAGTGTTAGCGGGGCCTCCTTTGTAGGGGAG.

In this sample, this clone turned up many times. The covered CDR3 bases are TGCAGTGCTAAAGCGGGGGTTGGAGAGACC. Its protein product is CSAKAGVGET. The full CDR3 sequence reads CSAKAGVGETQYF. This chain connects TRBV20-1 to TRBJ2-5, with TRBD2 identical over 8 bases. The sequenced fragment ends 3 residues before the CDR3 boundary, so the rest is inferred from the germline J gene. CDR1 DFQATT and CDR2 SNEGSKA come from the germline V gene (reference sequence). J gave up 4 bases and V 4 bases, and 5 bases lay outside the gene matches. The CDR3 has 13 residues.

This clone was found a few times. The CDR3 end is not reached by the read, which stops 3 residues before it; the germline J gene fills it in. This sequence joins TRBV5-1 and TRBJ1-6, with D possibly being TRBD1 (5 bases). V gave up 4 bases and J gave up 7 bases, with 12 bases separating them. Germline CDR1 SGHRS, CDR2 YFSETQ. The CDR3 covers 14 residues. The part of the CDR3 DNA that was read is TGCGCCAGCAGCATCAGGGACTCAAATTCACCC. Its protein product is CASSIRDSNSP. The whole CDR3 sequence is CASSIRDSNSPLHF.

This clone was detected only a few times. The DNA ends 3 residues before the CDR3 does, and the rest of the CDR3 is filled in from the germline J gene. V and J are TRBV5-4 and TRBJ2-1; 7 nucleotides align to TRBD1. Germline V gene lookup returns CDR1 SGHNT and CDR2 YYREEE (reference sequence). The length of the CDR3 is 15 residues. With 1 base clipped from V and 4 bases from J, the junction kept 5 bases outside the gene matches. The CDR3 reads CASSLRDRAYNEQFF. Incomplete CDR3 DNA: TGTGCCAGCAGCTTGCGCGACAGGGCGTACAATGAG. The whole variable domain, filled in from reference TRBV5-4 and TRBJ2-1, reads ETGVTQSPTHLIKTRGQQVTLRCSSQSGHNTVSWYQQALGQGPQFIFQYYREEENGRGNFPPRFSGLQFPNYSSELNVNALELDDSALYLCASSLRDRAYNEQFFGPGTRLTVL.

By frequency in the sample, this clone is medium-sized. The CDR3 extends 3 residues past the end of the read, so its final part is completed from the germline J gene. The chain links TRBV29-1 to TRBJ1-2, with 7 bases matching TRBD1. CDR3 size: 12 residues. CDR1 and CDR2 from the germline V gene are SQVTM and ANQGSEA. V dropped 4 bases and J dropped 5; count of bases not matched to a gene: 4. CDR3: CSVGQGKYGYTF. CDR3 DNA (partial): TGCAGCGTTGGACAGGGCAAGTATGGC.

This clone appeared many times. The read halts 3 residues ahead of the CDR3 end, with the missing end drawn from the germline J gene. The genes are TRBV2 and TRBJ2-1; D perhaps matches TRBD2 (7 bases). The CDR3 is 17 residues long. Trimming took 6 bases from V and 0 from J, leaving 18 bases between them. CDR1 is SNHLY, CDR2 FYNNEI, per germline. The CDR3 sequence is CASRGGGGSGSYNEQFF. The DNA read from the CDR3 is TGTGCCAGCAGGGGCGGGGGCGGTAGTGGCTCCTACAATGAG.

This clone was counted ten times or more. The read terminates 3 residues ahead of where the CDR3 ends, so the germline J gene completes it. The chain carries TRBV7-3 and TRBJ2-2, with 8 bases lining up with TRBD1. This CDR3 has 15 residues. J was trimmed by 5 bases and V by 2 bases; bases with no gene match: 4. Germline CDR1 is SGHTA and CDR2 is FQGTGA. The CDR3 loop is CASSLQGARTGELFF. CDR3 DNA (partial): TGTGCCAGCAGCTTACAGGGGGCAAGGACCGGGGAG.

Concerning this clone: With the read ending 3 residues before the CDR3 end, the germline J gene is used to fill in that end. This rearrangement joins TRBV30 to TRBJ1-2; 9 bases are shared with TRBD1. With 0 bases clipped from V and 4 bases from J, the junction kept 6 bases outside the gene matches. The CDR3 covers 15 residues. Per the germline V gene, CDR1 is GTSNPN and CDR2 is SVGIG (reference sequence). CDR3 region: CAWSVPGQGSYGYTF. CDR3 DNA, as far as it was read: TGTGCCTGGAGTGTACCAGGACAGGGGAGCTATGGC.

Note on this clone: The read ends 3 residues shy of where the CDR3 ends; the end is completed using the germline J gene. The J gene is TRBJ2-7, the V gene TRBV18; D gene unclear. Germline V gene sequence: CDR1 KGHSH, CDR2 LQKENI. CDR3 length: 14 amino acids. V was clipped by 4 bases and J by 0 bases, with 10 bases between them. CDR3 bases read: TGTGCCAGCTCACACAGCCAACCCTCCTACGAG. Encoded protein: CASSHSQPSYE. In full, the CDR3 is CASSHSQPSYEQYF.

This clone was seen only a few times. With the read ending 3 residues before the CDR3 end, the germline J gene is used to fill in that end. J is TRBJ1-2 and V is TRBV2, with TRBD1 matching over 7 bases. The germline V gene has CDR1 SNHLY and CDR2 FYNNEI. The CDR3 runs to 14 residues. CDR3 DNA, as far as it was read: TGTGCCAGCATCAAAGGGGGCGGATTAGGGGGC. It is translated as CASIKGGGLGG. The CDR3 reads in full as CASIKGGGLGGYTF. The complete variable domain, with remaining parts taken from reference TRBV2 and TRBJ1-2, reads EPEVTQTPSHQVTQMGQEVILRCVPISNHLYFYWYRQILGQKVEFLVSFYNNEISEKSEIFDDQFSVERPDGSNFTLKIRSTKLEDSAMYFCASIKGGGLGGYTFGSGTRLTVV.

This clone was seen at least ten times. The read ends 3 residues before the CDR3 terminus; that terminus is restored from the germline J gene. The rearrangement links TRBV5-1 to TRBJ2-6; TRBD1 might be the D (6 bases). Germline V CDR1 and CDR2: SGHRS, YFSETQ. The CDR3 has 16 amino acids. Trimming stripped 3 bases from V and 0 bases from J, with 10 bases between. Incomplete CDR3 DNA: TGCGCCAGCAGCTACGGACAGTTCTCTGGGGCCAACGTC. This codes for CASSYGQFSGANV. The whole CDR3 is CASSYGQFSGANVLTF.

The table lists this clone with a few counts. The CDR3 bases that were read are TGTGCCAGCAGTGAAGGGAGGCTAGCGGGGGCGAGGGAGACC. Residues: CASSEGRLAGARET. The entire CDR3 protein reads CASSEGRLAGARETQYF. J is TRBJ2-5 and V is TRBV6-1; TRBD2 matches 10 bases. The sequenced fragment ends 3 residues before the CDR3 boundary, so the rest is inferred from the germline J gene. CDR3 length: 17 residues. J lost 5 bases, V lost 1 base, and 10 bases had no gene match. Germline CDR1 is MNHNS and CDR2 is SASEGT.

As for this clone: The read comes to an end 3 residues before the CDR3 does, leaving the germline J gene to fill in the end. The V gene is TRBV6-1, the J gene TRBJ1-3; tentatively, D is TRBD1 (5 bases). The CDR3 totals 12 residues. Per the germline V gene, CDR1 is MNHNS and CDR2 is SASEGT. The CDR3 bases that were read are TGTGCCAGCAGTGAAGATGGGACTGTA. Amino acid sequence: CASSEDGTV. The whole CDR3 is CASSEDGTVIYF.